The 11 T cell receptor beta chains reported below all come from one sample, sequenced in a study of T cell clones after liver transplantation. Assay: immunoSEQ multiplex PCR; the TCRdb copy retains only in-frame clones and omits some. The table lists more than 70,000 clones, roughly 85% of them singletons. This sample comprised CD4+ T cells from blood, obtained at the 22-month timepoint. The receptors derive from a human patient who received a liver transplant. Some T cells may possibly be graft donor cells.

This rearrangement joins TRBV6-5 to TRBJ1-1; D is unclear. The germline CDR1 and CDR2 sequences are MNHEY and SVGAGI. Trimming took off 2 bases at V and 0 bases at J, with 7 bases between the two ends. This CDR3 is 14 amino acids long. CDR3 sequence reads: CASSYGQVNTEAFF. The CDR3 DNA reads TGTGCCAGCAGTTACGGGCAGGTGAACACTGAAGCTTTCTTT.

This clone has just a few counts. V gene TRBV6-1 combines with J gene TRBJ1-5; D perhaps matches TRBD1 (6 bases). V lost 7 bases, J lost 3 bases, and 10 bases lay in between. Germline V gene data show CDR1 as MNHNS and CDR2 as SASEGT. The CDR3 is made up of 13 amino acids. CDR3 in DNA: TGTGCCAGCACGGGGGCCTCCAATCAGCCCCAGCATTTT. Translated, it gives CASTGASNQPQHF.

The CDR3 DNA reads TGCGCCAGCAGCTTGGGGCGGACGCCATCCTACGAGCAGTACTTC. It codes for CASSLGRTPSYEQYF. The chain is built from TRBV5-1 and TRBJ2-7; no firm D call. CDR1 SGHRS and CDR2 YFSETQ come from the germline V gene. Trimming removed 0 bases at V and 1 base at J, with 11 bases between. The CDR3 is 15 amino acids.

This chain connects TRBV27 to TRBJ2-2; no definite D call. Trimming removed 3 bases at V and 6 bases at J, with 5 bases between. The germline V gene encodes CDR1 MNHEY and CDR2 SMNVEV (reference sequence). The CDR3 runs to 12 residues. In DNA form, the CDR3 reads TGTGCCAGCAGTTTGGACGCCGGGGAGCTGTTTTTT. The encoded protein is CASSLDAGELFF.

V gene TRBV19 combines with J gene TRBJ1-5; D not resolved. The CDR3 runs to 13 residues. Germline lookup yields CDR1 LNHDA and CDR2 SQIVND (reference sequence). V was trimmed by 5 bases and J by 5 bases, leaving 10 bases between them. The CDR3 sequence: CASSFGPDQPQHF. The CDR3 bases are TGTGCCAGTAGTTTTGGACCCGATCAGCCCCAGCATTTT.

This rearrangement joins TRBV4-1 to TRBJ1-6, with 12 bases fitting TRBD1. This CDR3 spans 18 amino acids. The germline V gene has CDR1 MGHRA and CDR2 YSYEKL. The V gene end was trimmed by 2 bases and the J gene end by 10 bases; junction bases not matched to a gene: 12. This chain's CDR3 is CASSQRGTGGRVNSPLHF. As DNA, the CDR3 is TGCGCCAGCAGCCAACGGGGGACAGGGGGCCGAGTAAACTCACCCCTCCACTTT.

The chain carries TRBV5-1 and TRBJ1-3; a weak D match, TRBD1 (6 bases). Germline values: CDR1 SGHRS, CDR2 YFSETQ. The CDR3 spans 13 residues. V was shortened by 8 bases and J by 0 bases, with 9 bases between the two germline ends. Written as DNA, the CDR3 is TGCGCCAGTGGACAGACCTCTGGAAACACCATATATTTT. Protein product: CASGQTSGNTIYF.

The sample holds one count of this clone. V usage is TRBV29-1 and J usage is TRBJ2-2, with D unclear. This CDR3 is 12 amino acids long. Germline V CDR1 and CDR2: SQVTM, ANQGSEA. V was pared by 6 bases and J by 1 base, with 6 bases between. This chain's CDR3 is CSVNKNTGELFF. DNA for the CDR3: TGCAGCGTGAACAAGAACACCGGGGAGCTGTTTTTT.

V usage is TRBV7-2 and J usage is TRBJ2-1, with 9 positions matching TRBD2. The CDR3 is 15 residues long. Unmatched junction bases numbered 4, after V lost 5 bases and J lost 2 bases. The germline V gene has CDR1 SGHTA and CDR2 FQGNSA. The CDR3 loop reads CASSPSGITYNEQFF. As DNA, the CDR3 is TGTGCCAGCAGCCCTAGCGGGATTACCTACAATGAGCAGTTCTTC.

The chain combines TRBV7-2 with TRBJ1-3; TRBD1 is a possible D gene (5 bases). This CDR3 spans 13 amino acids. Germline-derived CDR1 and CDR2 are SGHTA and FQGNSA. Trimming pared 3 bases from V and 4 bases from J, leaving 7 bases between. This CDR3 is CASSFQGGNTIYF. For the CDR3, the DNA is TGTGCCAGCAGCTTCCAGGGAGGAAACACCATATATTTT.

The rearrangement uses TRBV5-8 and TRBJ2-5, with D possibly matching TRBD1 (5 bases). This CDR3 has 11 residues. Deletions cut 3 bases from V and 9 bases from J, with 9 bases between. Germline V gene data show CDR1 as SGHTS and CDR2 as YDEGEE. The CDR3 DNA follows: TGTGCCAGCAGCTCGGAAGGGGCCCAGTACTTC. It translates to CASSSEGAQYF.